This T cell receptor (beta chain) was captured in a study of OX40 agonist ivuxolimab in advanced cancers. Generated by immunoSEQ multiplex PCR, the TCRdb table keeps only in-frame clones and is missing some. This sample has under 100,000 clones, with 75% to 90% found just once. The germline gives CDR1 LNHDA, CDR2 SQIVND (reference sequence). This CDR3 has 13 residues. Trimming took off 5 bases at V and 4 bases at J, with 9 bases between the two ends. This specimen consisted of CD4+ or CD8+ T cells sorted from blood, obtained in a trial of the OX40 agonist ivuxolimab. J is TRBJ1-3 and V is TRBV19; D unclear. The TCR comes from an adult with an advanced solid tumor such as melanoma, head and neck, liver or kidney cancer. CDR3 bases: TGTGCCAGTAGTCCCCACGGAGGAAACACCATATATTTT. This translates into CASSPHGGNTIYF. Together with reference TRBV19 and TRBJ1-3, the CDR3 gives the full variable domain: DGGITQSPKYLFRKEGQNVTLSCEQNLNHDAMYWYRQDPGQGLRLIYYSQIVNDFQKGDIAEGYSVSREKKESFPLTVTSAQKNPTAFYLCASSPHGGNTIYFGEGSWLTVV.